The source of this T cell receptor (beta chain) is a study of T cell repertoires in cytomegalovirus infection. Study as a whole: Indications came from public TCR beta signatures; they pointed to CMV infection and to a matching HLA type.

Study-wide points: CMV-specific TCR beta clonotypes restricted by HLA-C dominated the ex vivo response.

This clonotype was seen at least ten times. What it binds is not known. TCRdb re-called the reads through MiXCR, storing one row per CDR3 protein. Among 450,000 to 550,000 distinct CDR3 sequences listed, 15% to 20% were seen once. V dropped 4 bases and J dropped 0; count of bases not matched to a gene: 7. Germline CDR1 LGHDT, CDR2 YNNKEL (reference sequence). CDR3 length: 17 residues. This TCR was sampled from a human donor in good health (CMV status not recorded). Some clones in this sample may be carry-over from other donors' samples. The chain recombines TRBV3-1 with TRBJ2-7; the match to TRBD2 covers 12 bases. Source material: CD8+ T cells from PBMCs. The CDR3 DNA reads TGTGCCAGCAGCCTTACCTGGACTAGCGGGAACTCCTACGAGCAGTACTTC. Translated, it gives CASSLTWTSGNSYEQYF.